This T cell receptor (beta chain) was identified during a study of T-cell memory formation after mild COVID-19. Whole-study results and caveats: Mainly in CM and EM were contracting CD4+ clones; CD8+ were in EMRA.

In germline, CDR1 is LGHDT, CDR2 YNNKEL (reference sequence). Deletions cut 4 bases from V and 0 bases from J, with 15 bases between. CDR3 length: 16 residues. A remark on this clonotype: Its antigen is unidentified.

One entry per CDR3 protein results from TCRdb running MiXCR on the 5' RACE reads. The sample holds around 150,000 distinct CDR3 sequences, more than 9% seen once. Sequencing used PBMCs or a T cell subset sorted from them (not recorded which). This clonotype originated in a man younger than 35 who had mild COVID-19 (a few samples of this study predate the infection). Cell type and time point are not known. V gene TRBV3-1 combines with J gene TRBJ1-1; tentative D call: TRBD1 (5 bases). As DNA, the CDR3 is TGTGCCAGCAGCCCTGTAAGGGGCGACATGAACACTGAAGCTTTCTTT. This sequence encodes CASSPVRGDMNTEAFF.